This T cell receptor (beta chain) was sequenced during a study of blood T cell repertoires in COVID-19. Looking at the study overall: T cells, B-cell-depleted T cells, or PBMCs supplied cDNA or gDNA.

Germline V gives CDR1 MNHEY, CDR2 SMNVEV (reference sequence). The V gene lost 2 bases and the J gene lost 2 bases, with 10 bases spanning the gap. The CDR3 runs 15 residues. Original processing methods: Reference gene primer amplification in the assay estimated nucleated cell counts. The repertoire was sequenced with immunoSEQ multiplex PCR; TCRdb's copy has only in-frame clones and lacks some. Clone size and the V and J calls come from that table; the DNA yielded D and trimming. The sample holds about 140,000 clones, about three quarters seen once. This rearrangement joins TRBV27 to TRBJ2-1; weak D call: TRBD2 (5 bases). This receptor was taken from a woman aged 50 to 60 who had recovered from COVID-19. The sequenced sample was PBMCs or T cells enriched from blood (not recorded which). The CDR3 is CASSLGSGAYNEQFF. In DNA, the CDR3 is TGTGCCAGCAGTTTAGGAAGCGGAGCCTACAATGAGCAGTTCTTC.